The following is a T cell receptor beta chain sequence with its context. The antigen this receptor binds is unknown. It has no much larger one-base neighbor in the sample; base qualities were not kept. The sample originates from a study of blood T cell repertoires in COVID-19 (dated by TCRdb to the early 2020s). About the study as a whole: Samples from collaborators originated in the United States, Italy and Spain and spanned both the acute and convalescent phases of COVID-19. The dataset comprised deeply sampled blood TCRbeta repertoires from subjects exposed to, actively infected with, or recovered from COVID-19. Where HLA class I and class II types were available, the types were taken from metadata supplied by the sample provider, not from assay-based typing. The repertoires were released in a freely available public database meant as a resource for research on the immune response to SARS-CoV-2. A de-identified subject ID, COVID-19 status, age in years and sex were almost always included in the sample metadata. Samples were obtained from the ongoing ImmuneRACE study (first 160 participants) and from 1,200 or so subjects provided by 6 global collaborators. The prospective study material was composed of cDNA or gDNA derived from T cells, B-cell-depleted T cells, or PBMCs. Overall study outcomes, separate from this receptor: The quantity of clinical and demographic metadata differed by source and by participant and was supplied without curation.

The immunoSEQ Assay, a bias-controlled multiplex PCR, was used to amplify TCRbeta CDR3 regions from genomic DNA. As for how the authors treated the data: Nucleated cell counts per sample were estimated from amplification of reference gene primers within the assay. Sequence reads were collapsed and filtered to measure the absolute abundance of every unique TCRbeta CDR3 rearrangement. For each sample, productive Simpson clonality was calculated as the square root of Simpson's diversity index over productive rearrangements. Sourced from immuneACCESS, this table was stored by TCRdb with only in-frame sequences that have V and J called. A share of the clones is absent; for the studies checked, an unresolved V gene accounts for under half, and the remainder has no known explanation. The D gene and trimming were derived from the DNA, and the V and J assignments and clone size from that table. In this sample the table shows approximately 83,000 clones, nearly 90% of which occur a single time. Jointly, the top ten make up roughly 6.6% of the sample.

The CDR3 measures 15 amino acids from cysteine to phenylalanine. Just CDR3 DNA is preserved here, 45 bases in frame from base 1. The trim is 0 bases for V and 2 bases for J, with a gap of 9 bases between the germline ends. Based on the germline V gene, the CDR1 and CDR2 sequences are LGHNA and YSLEER. Each collaborating institution followed its own protocols to collect whole blood in K2EDTA tubes. For TCRbeta analysis, collaborators shipped samples in one of three forms: frozen whole blood, isolated PBMCs, or DNA extracted from either of those sample types. This TCR derives from a man aged 65 to 79 with acute or convalescent COVID-19. The material sequenced was peripheral blood. Rearrangement joined TRBV4-3 to TRBJ2-3, with the D gene call left open. The DNA is TGCGCCAGCAGCCAAGACTACAGAACCACAGATACGCAGTATTTT. It encodes CASSQDYRTTDTQYF.